The 27 T cell receptor beta chains listed next were all sequenced from one sample in a study of cytomegalovirus exposure and HLA in healthy donors. The method was immunoSEQ multiplex PCR; TCRdb's version includes in-frame clones alone and lacks a portion of them. The repertoire holds 300,000 to 400,000 clones, with 88% as singletons. Sequenced sample: PBMCs. All receptors come from a man aged 30 to 39 in good health and CMV-seronegative.

V and J are TRBV19 and TRBJ1-2, with 10 bases aligning to TRBD1. The CDR3 extends over 13 amino acids. Germline V lookup: CDR1 LNHDA, CDR2 SQIVND (reference sequence). Losses at the gene ends were 4 bases for V and 8 bases for J; bases not matched to a gene: 4. The CDR3 reads CASSTGTGVGYTF. In DNA form, the CDR3 reads TGTGCCAGTAGTACCGGGACAGGGGTCGGCTACACCTTC.

The rearrangement joins TRBV29-1 to TRBJ2-5; 8 nucleotides line up with TRBD2. Germline V gene sequence: CDR1 SQVTM, CDR2 ANQGSEA. This CDR3 has 13 residues. V shed 6 bases, J shed 3 bases, and the junction held 6 bases outside the gene matches. CDR3 in DNA: TGCAGCGTCGGGGGGGGCTTGGAAGAGACCCAGTACTTC. It is translated as CSVGGGLEETQYF.

This sequence joins TRBV25-1 and TRBJ1-1, with D unresolved. V lost 5 bases to trimming and J lost 2 bases, with 9 bases between them. This CDR3 has 13 residues. Per the germline V gene, CDR1 is MGHDK and CDR2 is SYGVNS. The CDR3 DNA follows: TGTGCCAGCAGTTTGGGCAGAAACACTGAAGCTTTCTTT. This codes for CASSLGRNTEAFF.

This clone was picked up a small number of times. CDR3 in DNA: TGCGCCAGCAGCCGGCGGGACTCCTACACAGATACGCAGTATTTT. This translates into CASSRRDSYTDTQYF. This chain connects TRBV5-1 to TRBJ2-3; D perhaps matches TRBD2 (6 bases). Germline lookup yields CDR1 SGHRS and CDR2 YFSETQ. The CDR3 runs to 15 residues. Trimming took 4 bases from V and 2 from J, leaving 14 bases between them.

The chain combines TRBV11-2 with TRBJ2-7; D perhaps matches TRBD2 (6 bases). Germline V gene data show CDR1 as SGHAT and CDR2 as FQNNGV. This CDR3 comprises 16 residues. V lost 1 base, J lost 6 bases, and 19 bases lay in between. This CDR3 reads CASSLVGVSGPGEQYF. CDR3 DNA sequence: TGTGCCAGCAGCTTAGTAGGGGTGAGCGGGCCGGGCGAGCAGTACTTC. The full variable domain, completed using reference TRBV11-2 and TRBJ2-7, is EAGVAQSPRYKIIEKRQSVAFWCNPISGHATLYWYQQILGQGPKLLIQFQNNGVVDDSQLPKDRFSAERLKGVDSTLKIQPAKLEDSAVYLCASSLVGVSGPGEQYFGPGTRLTVT.

J is TRBJ2-7 and V is TRBV7-9; 7 positions agree with TRBD1. The CDR3 has 14 amino acids. Germline assignment: CDR1 SEHNR and CDR2 FQNEAQ (reference sequence). The V and J ends lost 6 bases and 3 bases, in that order; junction bases with no gene match: 8. The CDR3 nucleotides are TGTGCCAGCAGTTTGGACAGGTATTACTACGAGCAGTACTTC. The encoded protein is CASSLDRYYYEQYF.

The rearrangement joins TRBV19 to TRBJ1-2; 9 bases line up with TRBD1. Germline V lookup: CDR1 LNHDA, CDR2 SQIVND (reference sequence). V was pared by 8 bases and J by 4 bases, with 5 bases of the junction left unmatched. The CDR3 length is 13 residues. CDR3 region: CASWNRGPYGYTF. CDR3 bases: TGTGCCAGTTGGAACAGGGGGCCCTATGGCTACACCTTC.

The chain is built from TRBV7-9 and TRBJ1-4; the match to TRBD1 covers 10 bases. Germline CDR1 is SEHNR and CDR2 is FQNEAQ (reference sequence). The V and J ends lost 5 bases and 8 bases, in that order; junction bases with no gene match: 11. The CDR3 extends over 16 amino acids. In DNA form, the CDR3 reads TGTGCCAGCAGCCGACAGGGGGCAGGTTTTGGAGAAAAACTGTTTTTT. Its protein product is CASSRQGAGFGEKLFF.

The rearrangement links TRBV19 to TRBJ1-6, with D possibly being TRBD1 (5 bases). The CDR3 contains 15 residues. Looked up from germline, CDR1 is LNHDA and CDR2 is SQIVND (reference sequence). Trimming shortened V by 5 bases and J by 5 bases, and 13 bases separated the two germline ends. This chain's CDR3 is CASSPLTANNSPLHF. The CDR3, as DNA: TGTGCCAGTAGTCCGCTGACAGCAAATAATTCACCCCTCCACTTT.

This chain uses TRBV15 with TRBJ1-2, with D unresolved. V was clipped by 1 base and J by 4 bases, with 13 bases between them. CDR1 and CDR2 from the germline V gene are LNHNV and YYDKDF (reference sequence). The CDR3 is made up of 15 amino acids. The CDR3 DNA reads TGTGCCACCAGCAGAGGGGCCGGCCCTCTCTATGGCTACACCTTC. Amino acid sequence: CATSRGAGPLYGYTF. Looking up the rest from reference TRBV15 and TRBJ1-2 gives the full variable domain: DAMVIQNPRYQVTQFGKPVTLSCSQTLNHNVMYWYQQKSSQAPKLLFHYYDKDFNNEADTPDNFQSRRPNTSFCFLDIRSPGLGDTAMYLCATSRGAGPLYGYTFGSGTRLTVV.

The chain couples TRBV11-2 to TRBJ2-7, with a possible D match to TRBD1 (6 bases). In germline, CDR1 is SGHAT, CDR2 FQNNGV. This CDR3 spans 13 amino acids. Trimming removed 6 bases from V and 9 bases from J, with 18 bases in between. The CDR3 DNA reads TGTGCCAGCAGTTCGGGGACACCGGGCGGGCAGTACTTC. This translates into CASSSGTPGGQYF.

This sequence joins TRBV27 and TRBJ2-2, with D tentatively TRBD2 (5 bases). The germline V gene has CDR1 MNHEY and CDR2 SMNVEV (reference sequence). The CDR3 length is 14 residues. V shed 2 bases and J shed 4 bases, with 8 bases lying between them. Here the CDR3 reads CASSLGLATGELFF. DNA of the CDR3: TGTGCCAGCAGTTTAGGCCTAGCCACCGGGGAGCTGTTTTTT.

The chain couples TRBV11-2 to TRBJ2-7; tentatively, D is TRBD1 (6 bases). Per the germline V gene, CDR1 is SGHAT and CDR2 is FQNNGV. V lost 5 bases to trimming and J lost 0 bases, with 14 bases between them. CDR3 size: 15 residues. DNA of the CDR3: TGTGCCAGCAGCGCCAACAGGGTTAGCTCCTACGAGCAGTACTTC. Its protein is CASSANRVSSYEQYF.

This clone has just a few counts. The V and J genes are TRBV4-3 and TRBJ2-7; D might be TRBD1 (6 bases). Trimming took off 1 base at V and 3 bases at J, with 13 bases between the two ends. CDR3 length: 15 residues. Germline-derived CDR1 and CDR2 are LGHNA and YSLEER. CDR3 amino acids: CASSQVAGVGYEQYF. Here the CDR3 DNA reads TGCGCCAGCAGCCAAGTGGCAGGGGTGGGCTACGAGCAGTACTTC.

This clone was seen a handful of times. This chain links TRBV29-1 with TRBJ2-2; D may be TRBD2 (6 bases). The germline V and J ends were trimmed by 7 bases and 7 bases, with 19 bases remaining between them. This CDR3 is 14 amino acids long. Germline CDR1 reads SQVTM; CDR2 reads ANQGSEA. The chain's CDR3 is CSAALGGESGELFF. For the CDR3, the DNA is TGCAGCGCGGCCCTCGGCGGGGAGAGCGGGGAGCTGTTTTTT.

The chain recombines TRBV11-2 with TRBJ2-7, with D possibly matching TRBD1 (5 bases). V gave up 1 base and J gave up 3 bases, with 10 bases separating them. CDR1 and CDR2 from the germline V gene are SGHAT and FQNNGV. The CDR3 loop spans 14 amino acids. The CDR3 protein is CASSLGTTSYEQYF. CDR3 bases: TGTGCCAGCAGCTTAGGGACAACAAGCTACGAGCAGTACTTC.

This sequence joins TRBV10-1 and TRBJ2-3; 8 positions match TRBD1. The CDR3 covers 13 residues. Germline V gives CDR1 WNHNN, CDR2 SYGVQD (reference sequence). V trimming: 7 bases; J trimming: 4 bases; junction bases outside the gene matches: 4. CDR3: CASKDRDSDTQYF. CDR3 in DNA: TGCGCCAGCAAGGACAGGGACTCAGATACGCAGTATTTT.

V and J are TRBV27 and TRBJ1-1; a possible D gene is TRBD1 (6 bases). Trimming stripped 3 bases from V and 10 bases from J, with 15 bases between. The CDR3 covers 13 residues. The V gene's germline CDR1 is MNHEY and CDR2 SMNVEV (reference sequence). The CDR3 DNA follows: TGTGCCAGCAGTTTCTTTGGGGGCCCCGGAGCTTTCTTT. It translates to CASSFFGGPGAFF.

The rearrangement uses TRBV11-2 and TRBJ2-7, with D possibly being TRBD1 (6 bases). V lost 1 base and J lost 2, with 15 bases in between. Germline V CDR1 and CDR2: SGHAT, FQNNGV. The CDR3 runs 16 residues. The CDR3 DNA reads TGTGCCAGCAGCTTAGTGATCGGCCAGGGGACCTACGAGCAGTACTTC. This gives the protein CASSLVIGQGTYEQYF.

The V gene is TRBV7-2, the J gene TRBJ1-2; a possible D gene is TRBD1 (5 bases). The CDR3 sequence is 16 residues long. Germline V lookup: CDR1 SGHTA, CDR2 FQGNSA. Trimming shortened V by 0 bases and J by 4 bases, and 15 bases separated the two germline ends. The CDR3 DNA reads as TGTGCCAGCAGCTTAGCCGGACTTGGGACTTCCTATGGCTACACCTTC. Protein product: CASSLAGLGTSYGYTF.

In this sample, this clone turned up many times. The chain couples TRBV7-8 to TRBJ1-6; 7 nucleotides line up with TRBD1. This CDR3 is 14 amino acids long. The germline CDR1 and CDR2 sequences are SGHVS and FQNEAQ. Trimming removed 2 bases from V and 9 bases from J; junction bases left unmatched: 4. CDR3 amino acids: CASSLRQGASPLHF. CDR3 nucleotides: TGTGCCAGCAGCTTACGACAGGGCGCTTCACCCCTCCACTTT. Full variable domain (missing parts from reference TRBV7-8 and TRBJ1-6): GAGVSQSPRYKVAKRGQDVALRCDPISGHVSLFWYQQALGQGPEFLTYFQNEAQLDKSGLPSDRFFAERPEGSVSTLKIQRTQQEDSAVYLCASSLRQGASPLHFGNGTRLTVT.

This clone showed up just once. V usage is TRBV5-1 and J usage is TRBJ2-7; the match to TRBD1 covers 7 bases. The CDR3 has 13 amino acids. CDR1 SGHRS and CDR2 YFSETQ come from the germline V gene. The ends lost 2 bases at V and 4 bases at J; junction bases unmatched: 3. The CDR3 coding sequence is TGCGCCAGCAGCTTAAGACAGGGTTACGAGCAGTACTTC. The encoded protein is CASSLRQGYEQYF.

This clone was found a few times. This chain joins TRBV9 and TRBJ2-7, with a tentative D call TRBD1 (5 bases). The germline gives CDR1 SGDLS, CDR2 YYNGEE. CDR3 length: 15 amino acids. The ends were cut back, 2 bases at V and 3 bases at J, with 15 bases in the middle. The CDR3 reads CASSVSLGANYEQYF. The DNA for the CDR3 is TGTGCCAGCAGCGTTAGTCTAGGGGCCAACTACGAGCAGTACTTC.

The chain uses TRBV5-8 and TRBJ2-5; D remains unclear. With 1 base removed from V and 5 bases from J, the gap between germline ends came to 9 bases. Germline CDR1 reads SGHTS; CDR2 reads YDEGEE. This CDR3 spans 13 amino acids. The CDR3 sequence: CASSLKSYETQYF. The CDR3 coding sequence is TGTGCCAGCAGCTTGAAGTCCTATGAGACCCAGTACTTC. Together with reference TRBV5-8 and TRBJ2-5, the CDR3 gives the full variable domain: EAGVTQSPTHLIKTRGQQATLRCSPISGHTSVYWYQQALGLGLQFLLWYDEGEERNRGNFPPRFSGRQFPNYSSELNVNALELEDSALYLCASSLKSYETQYFGPGTRLLVL.

The chain combines TRBV6-4 with TRBJ1-1, with D uncertain. Trimming took off 0 bases at V and 3 bases at J, with 5 bases between the two ends. From germline, CDR1 is MRHNA and CDR2 SNTAGT. The CDR3 is 13 residues long. The CDR3 loop reads CASSDSRDTEAFF. The CDR3 coding sequence is TGTGCCAGCAGTGACTCAAGAGACACTGAAGCTTTCTTT.

This clone was seen more than once but under ten times. The J gene is TRBJ1-1, the V gene TRBV19; D uncertain. This CDR3 is built from 12 residues. Germline CDR1 and CDR2: LNHDA and SQIVND (reference sequence). The V and J ends lost 3 bases and 10 bases respectively, with 12 bases between them. The CDR3 is CASSIQGLGAFF. The CDR3 bases are TGTGCCAGTAGTATTCAAGGACTGGGAGCTTTCTTT.

This rearrangement joins TRBV12-1 to TRBJ2-1; the D call TRBD2 from the table was never checked on the DNA. TRBV12-1 is annotated as a pseudogene. The CDR3 covers 18 residues. The CDR3 is CASSPGLADGYSYNEQFF. The CDR3 DNA is TGTGCCAGCAGCCCGGGACTAGCGGATGGGTACTCCTACAATGAGCAGTTCTTC.